This TCR beta chain was documented in a study of T-cell memory formation after mild COVID-19. In the study overall: Largely donor-specific sequence clusters came from two donors. General study findings and limits: Contracting CD8+ clones were enriched in EMRA, CD4+ mainly in CM and EM. Cross-reactive memory seemingly joined, as some responding clones were found in pre-infection memory. Specificity for SARS-CoV-2 was not confirmed among the second-wave clones peaking on day 37.

TCRdb re-analysed the 5' RACE reads in MiXCR, keeping a single row per CDR3 protein. The sample includes roughly 130,000 distinct CDR3 sequences, roughly 6.2% of them seen just once. In germline, CDR1 is SNHLY, CDR2 FYNNEI. The CDR3 is 12 residues long. V lost 8 bases, J lost 8 bases, and 6 bases stayed unmatched. To note about this clonotype: The target antigen is unknown.

The TCR was taken from an adult woman who had mild COVID-19 (a few samples of this study predate the infection). Cell type and time point are not known. The sample taken for sequencing was PBMCs or a T cell subset sorted from them (not recorded which). The J gene is TRBJ1-2, the V gene TRBV2, with 9 bases identical to TRBD1. CDR3 bases: TGTGCCAGCGGGACAGGGTATGGGGGCTACACCTTC. It encodes CASGTGYGGYTF.